This T cell receptor beta chain was sequenced during a study of CD8+ T cells in alopecia areata. Reverse transcription of extracted RNA yielded cDNA, which provided the sequencing template. The protocol was immunoSEQ multiplex PCR, while the TCRdb copy is restricted to in-frame clones and leaves out a portion. The sample gives more than 90,000 clones, less than 70% of which show up once; roughly 2.8% is in the top ten. Findings of the study overall: Mice showed clearer TCR sharing than patients did, a gap that was possibly HLA-related. Alphabeta T cells residing in normal skin are also sequenced in scalp samples.

As for this clone: The antigen is unknown.

Sequencing was carried out using CD4+ T cells sorted from blood. This clonotype originated in a human donor in good health.

The CDR3 loop is CASSPQTGTNYGYTF. CDR3 nucleotide sequence: TGCGCCAGCAGCCCCCAGACAGGAACTAACTATGGCTACACCTTC. The chain is built from TRBV5-1 and TRBJ1-2; a weak D match, TRBD1 (6 bases). V lost 4 bases and J 0 bases, leaving 13 bases between the germline ends. The germline V gene encodes CDR1 SGHRS and CDR2 YFSETQ. CDR3 length equals 15 residues.